This entry is about one TCR beta chain. This sample is drawn from a study of CD8 T cells in Susac syndrome. Random-hexamer reverse transcription was applied to roughly 0.5 to 1 ug RNA. TCRdb ran MiXCR on the immunoSEQ multiplex PCR reads and lists one entry per CDR3 protein. In the table there are about 240,000 distinct CDR3 sequences, 90% to 96% of which are singletons. The sample comprised CD4+ T cells from PBMCs. The sequence was obtained from a human donor with Susac syndrome.

The CDR3 nucleotides read TGCAGTGCTAGAGCAGGAGGGGAGACCCAGTACTTC. This gives the protein CSARAGGETQYF. This chain links TRBV20-1 with TRBJ2-5; possible D gene TRBD2, 6 bases. The germline V gene has CDR1 DFQATT and CDR2 SNEGSKA (reference sequence). The CDR3 totals 12 residues. Between the trimmed V and J ends, which lost 1 base and 5 bases, there was a span of 8 bases.